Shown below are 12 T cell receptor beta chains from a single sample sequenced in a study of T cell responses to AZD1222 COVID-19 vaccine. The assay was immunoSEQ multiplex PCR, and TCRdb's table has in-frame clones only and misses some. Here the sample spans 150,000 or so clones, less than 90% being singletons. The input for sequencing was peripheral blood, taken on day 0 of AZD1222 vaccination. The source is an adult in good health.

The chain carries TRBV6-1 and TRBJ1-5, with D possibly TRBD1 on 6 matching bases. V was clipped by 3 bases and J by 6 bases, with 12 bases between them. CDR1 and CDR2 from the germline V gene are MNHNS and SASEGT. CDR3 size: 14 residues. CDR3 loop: CASSDRGGSQPQHF. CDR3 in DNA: TGTGCCAGCAGTGACCGTGGGGGCAGTCAGCCCCAGCATTTT.

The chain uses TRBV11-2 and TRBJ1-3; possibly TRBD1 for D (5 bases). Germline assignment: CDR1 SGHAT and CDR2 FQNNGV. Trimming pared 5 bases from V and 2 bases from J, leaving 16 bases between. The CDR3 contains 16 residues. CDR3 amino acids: CASSREGYKAGNTIYF. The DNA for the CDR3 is TGTGCCAGCAGCAGAGAGGGGTACAAGGCTGGAAACACCATATATTTT.

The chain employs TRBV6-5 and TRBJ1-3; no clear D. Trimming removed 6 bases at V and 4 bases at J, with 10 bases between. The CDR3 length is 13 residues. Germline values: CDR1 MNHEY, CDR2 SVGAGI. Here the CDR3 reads CASSGIGGNTIYF. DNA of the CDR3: TGTGCCAGCAGCGGGATTGGGGGAAACACCATATATTTT.

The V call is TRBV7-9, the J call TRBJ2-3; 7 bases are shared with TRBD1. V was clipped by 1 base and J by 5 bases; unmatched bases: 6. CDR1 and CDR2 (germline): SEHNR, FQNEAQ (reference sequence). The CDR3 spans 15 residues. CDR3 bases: TGTGCCAGCAGCTTAGTTTTTAGGGGGCAAGATACGCAGTATTTT. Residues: CASSLVFRGQDTQYF. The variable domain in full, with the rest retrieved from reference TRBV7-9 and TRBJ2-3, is DTGVSQNPRHKITKRGQNVTFRCDPISEHNRLYWYRQTLGQGPEFLTYFQNEAQLEKSRLLSDRFSAERPKGSFSTLEIQRTEQGDSAMYLCASSLVFRGQDTQYFGPGTRLTVL.

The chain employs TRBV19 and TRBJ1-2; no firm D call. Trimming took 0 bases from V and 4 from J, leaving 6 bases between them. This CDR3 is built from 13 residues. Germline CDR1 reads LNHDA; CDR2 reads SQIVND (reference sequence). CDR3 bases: TGTGCCAGTAGTATAGAACAGTCCTATGGCTACACCTTC. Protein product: CASSIEQSYGYTF.

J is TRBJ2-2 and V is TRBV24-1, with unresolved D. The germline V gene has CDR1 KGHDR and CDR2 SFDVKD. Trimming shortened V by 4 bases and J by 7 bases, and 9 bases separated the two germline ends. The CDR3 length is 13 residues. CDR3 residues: CATSDGVGGELFF. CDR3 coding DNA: TGTGCCACCAGTGACGGCGTCGGCGGGGAGCTGTTTTTT.

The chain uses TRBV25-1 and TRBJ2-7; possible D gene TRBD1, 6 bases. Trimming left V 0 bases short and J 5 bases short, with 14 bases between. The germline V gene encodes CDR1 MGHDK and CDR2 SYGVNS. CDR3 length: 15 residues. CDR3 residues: CASSEYRTESNEQYF. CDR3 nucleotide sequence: TGTGCCAGCAGTGAATATAGGACAGAATCTAACGAGCAGTACTTC.

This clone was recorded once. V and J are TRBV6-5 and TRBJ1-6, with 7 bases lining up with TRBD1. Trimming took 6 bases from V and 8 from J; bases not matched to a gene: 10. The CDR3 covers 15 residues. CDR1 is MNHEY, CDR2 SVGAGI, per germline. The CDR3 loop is CASSPLVGGDSPLHF. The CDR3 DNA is TGTGCCAGCAGCCCGCTGGTAGGGGGCGATTCACCCCTCCACTTT.

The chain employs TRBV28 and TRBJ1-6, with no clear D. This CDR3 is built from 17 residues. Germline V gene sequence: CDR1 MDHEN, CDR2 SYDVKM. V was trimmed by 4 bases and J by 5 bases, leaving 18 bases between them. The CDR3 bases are TGTGCCAGCAGTTATGGTCGTCGGTCCTTGAATAATTCACCCCTCCACTTT. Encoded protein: CASSYGRRSLNNSPLHF.

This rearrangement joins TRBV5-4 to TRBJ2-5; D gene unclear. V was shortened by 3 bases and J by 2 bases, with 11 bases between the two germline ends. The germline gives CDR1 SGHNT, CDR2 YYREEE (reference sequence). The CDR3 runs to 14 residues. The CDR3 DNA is TGTGCCAGCAGCTATCCCGGGCCGCAAGAGACCCAGTACTTC. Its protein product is CASSYPGPQETQYF.

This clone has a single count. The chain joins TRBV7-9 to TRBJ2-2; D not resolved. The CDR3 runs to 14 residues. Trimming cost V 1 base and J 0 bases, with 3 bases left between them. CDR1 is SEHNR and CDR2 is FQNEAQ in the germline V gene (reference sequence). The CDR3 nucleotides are TGTGCCAGCAGCTTAGTTCCGAACACCGGGGAGCTGTTTTTT. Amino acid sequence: CASSLVPNTGELFF.

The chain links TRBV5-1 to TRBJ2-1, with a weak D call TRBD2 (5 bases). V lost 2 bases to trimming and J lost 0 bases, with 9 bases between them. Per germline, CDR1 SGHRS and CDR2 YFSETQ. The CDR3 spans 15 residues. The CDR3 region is CASSFSGISYNEQFF. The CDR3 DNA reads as TGCGCCAGCAGCTTCAGCGGAATCTCCTACAATGAGCAGTTCTTC.